This entry concerns a single T cell receptor (beta chain). Antigen: not known. This sample is part of a study of OX40 agonist ivuxolimab in advanced cancers. The wider study: While on treatment, patients had intravenous ivuxolimab at 0.01 to 10 mg/kg every 2 weeks. One hepatocellular carcinoma and a couple of cutaneous melanoma patients partially responded.

Findings and caveats of the study: Among the lowest peripheral clonal expansion occurred in 0.1-3.0 mg/kg partial responders. More expanded clones were seen, on average, in CD8+ T cells than in CD4+.

Assay: immunoSEQ multiplex PCR; the TCRdb copy retains only in-frame clones and omits some. The data show tens of thousands of clones, around 81% seen once. The CDR3 is 16 amino acids. Germline values: CDR1 SGHRS, CDR2 YFSETQ. V gave up 5 bases and J gave up 5 bases; unmatched junction bases: 13. V is TRBV5-1 and J is TRBJ2-7, with TRBD1 identical over 10 bases. The TCR originated in an adult with an advanced solid tumor such as melanoma, head and neck, liver or kidney cancer. Sequences were derived from CD4+ or CD8+ T cells sorted from blood, sampled in a trial of the OX40 agonist ivuxolimab. The chain's CDR3 is CASRLWPRDRGHEQYF. The CDR3, as DNA: TGCGCCAGCAGGTTGTGGCCCCGGGACAGGGGACACGAGCAGTACTTC.